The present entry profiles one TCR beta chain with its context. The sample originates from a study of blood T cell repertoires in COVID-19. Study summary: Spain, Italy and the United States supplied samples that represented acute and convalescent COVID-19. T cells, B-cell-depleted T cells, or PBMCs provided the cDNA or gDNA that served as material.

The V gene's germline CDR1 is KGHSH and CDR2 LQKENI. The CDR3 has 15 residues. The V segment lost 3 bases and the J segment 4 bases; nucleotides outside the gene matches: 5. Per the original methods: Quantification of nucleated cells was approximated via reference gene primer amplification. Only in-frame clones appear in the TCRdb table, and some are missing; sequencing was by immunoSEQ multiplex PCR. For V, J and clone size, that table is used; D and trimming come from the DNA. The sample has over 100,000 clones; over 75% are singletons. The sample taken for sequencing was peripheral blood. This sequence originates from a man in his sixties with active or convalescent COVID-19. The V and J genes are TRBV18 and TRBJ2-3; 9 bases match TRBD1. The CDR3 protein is CASSPDRGRADTQYF. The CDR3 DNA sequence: TGTGCCAGCTCACCGGACAGGGGACGGGCAGATACGCAGTATTTT.